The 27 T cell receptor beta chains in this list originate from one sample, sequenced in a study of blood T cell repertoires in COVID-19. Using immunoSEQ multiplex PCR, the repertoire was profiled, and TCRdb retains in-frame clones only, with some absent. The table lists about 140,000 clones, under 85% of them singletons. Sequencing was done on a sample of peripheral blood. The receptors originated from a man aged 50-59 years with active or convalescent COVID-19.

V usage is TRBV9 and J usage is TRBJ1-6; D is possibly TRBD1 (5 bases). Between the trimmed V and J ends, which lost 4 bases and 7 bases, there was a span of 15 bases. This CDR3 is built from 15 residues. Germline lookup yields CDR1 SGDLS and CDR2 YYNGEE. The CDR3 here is CASSLTFGGNSPLHF. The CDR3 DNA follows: TGTGCCAGCAGCCTAACTTTCGGGGGGAATTCACCCCTCCACTTT.

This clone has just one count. In DNA, the CDR3 is TGCGCCAGCAGCTTGCTCACAGGGGGAGGCGAGCAGTACTTC. The encoded protein is CASSLLTGGGEQYF. The chain recombines TRBV5-1 with TRBJ2-7; TRBD1 aligns across 8 bases. Trimming at V came to 1 base and at J to 6 bases, leaving 6 bases not matched to a gene. The germline gives CDR1 SGHRS, CDR2 YFSETQ. This CDR3 is 14 amino acids long.

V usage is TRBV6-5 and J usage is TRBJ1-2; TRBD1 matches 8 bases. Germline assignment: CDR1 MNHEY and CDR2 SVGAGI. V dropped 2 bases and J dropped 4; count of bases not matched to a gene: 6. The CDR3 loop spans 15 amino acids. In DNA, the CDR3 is TGTGCCAGCAGTTACGGCGGGACAGGCGTCTATGGCTACACCTTC. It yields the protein CASSYGGTGVYGYTF.

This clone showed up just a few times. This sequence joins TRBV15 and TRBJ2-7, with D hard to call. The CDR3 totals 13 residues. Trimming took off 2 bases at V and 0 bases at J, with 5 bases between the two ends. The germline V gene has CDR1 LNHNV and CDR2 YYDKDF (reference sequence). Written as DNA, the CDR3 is TGTGCCACCAGCAGACTCCTCTCCTACGAGCAGTACTTC. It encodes CATSRLLSYEQYF. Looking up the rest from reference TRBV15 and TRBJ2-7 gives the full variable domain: DAMVIQNPRYQVTQFGKPVTLSCSQTLNHNVMYWYQQKSSQAPKLLFHYYDKDFNNEADTPDNFQSRRPNTSFCFLDIRSPGLGDTAMYLCATSRLLSYEQYFGPGTRLTVT.

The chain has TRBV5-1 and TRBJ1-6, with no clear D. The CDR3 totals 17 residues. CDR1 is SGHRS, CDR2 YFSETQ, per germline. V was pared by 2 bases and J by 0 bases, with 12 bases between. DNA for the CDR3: TGCGCCAGCAGCTTAGTGGGCGCGAGCTCCTATAATTCACCCCTCCACTTT. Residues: CASSLVGASSYNSPLHF.

The CDR3 is CASSSALSGRANEQFF. As DNA, the CDR3 is TGTGCCAGCAGTTCAGCCCTTAGCGGGAGGGCCAATGAGCAGTTCTTC. The rearrangement joins TRBV6-5 to TRBJ2-1; TRBD2 agrees at 11 bases. V lost 4 bases to trimming and J lost 6 bases; unmatched junction nucleotides: 8. CDR3 length: 16 residues. CDR1 MNHEY and CDR2 SVGAGI come from the germline V gene.

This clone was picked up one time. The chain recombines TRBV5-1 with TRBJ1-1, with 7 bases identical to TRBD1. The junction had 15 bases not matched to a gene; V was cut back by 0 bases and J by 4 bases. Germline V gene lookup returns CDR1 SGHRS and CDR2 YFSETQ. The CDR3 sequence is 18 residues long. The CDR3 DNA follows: TGCGCCAGCAGCTTGGTCAGGGGGGACAGCTTGAGGGGCACTGAAGCTTTCTTT. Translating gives CASSLVRGDSLRGTEAFF.

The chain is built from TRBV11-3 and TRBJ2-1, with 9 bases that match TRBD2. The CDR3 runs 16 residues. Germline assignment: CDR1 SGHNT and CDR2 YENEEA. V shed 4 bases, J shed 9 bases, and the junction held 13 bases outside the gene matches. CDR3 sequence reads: CASSSTPGTSLGEQFF. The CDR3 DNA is TGTGCCAGCAGCTCAACCCCCGGGACTAGCTTGGGTGAGCAGTTCTTC.

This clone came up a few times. The CDR3 spells CASSVGQVGNQPQHF. As DNA, the CDR3 is TGTGCCAGCAGCGTGGGACAGGTCGGCAATCAGCCCCAGCATTTT. This chain joins TRBV5-5 and TRBJ1-5; TRBD1 matches at 8 bases. The germline V gene has CDR1 SGHKS and CDR2 YYEKEE (reference sequence). V was clipped by 4 bases and J by 2 bases; unmatched bases: 5. There are 15 residues in the CDR3. Variable domain in full (rest from reference TRBV5-5 and TRBJ1-5): DAGVTQSPTHLIKTRGQQVTLRCSPISGHKSVSWYQQVLGQGPQFIFQYYEKEERGRGNFPDRFSARQFPNYSSELNVNALLLGDSALYLCASSVGQVGNQPQHFGDGTRLSIL.

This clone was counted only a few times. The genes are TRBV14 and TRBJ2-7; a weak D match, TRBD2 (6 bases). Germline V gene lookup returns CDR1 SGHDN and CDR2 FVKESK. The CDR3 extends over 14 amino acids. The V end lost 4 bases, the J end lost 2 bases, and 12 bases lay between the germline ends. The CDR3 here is CASSPAGSPYEQYF. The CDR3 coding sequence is TGTGCCAGCAGCCCAGCGGGTTCCCCCTACGAGCAGTACTTC.

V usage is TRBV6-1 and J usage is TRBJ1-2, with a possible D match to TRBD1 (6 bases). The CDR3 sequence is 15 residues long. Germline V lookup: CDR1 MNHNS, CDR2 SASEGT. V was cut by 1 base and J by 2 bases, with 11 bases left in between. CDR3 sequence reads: CASSEGGGQNYGYTF. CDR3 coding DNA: TGTGCCAGCAGTGAAGGAGGGGGACAAAACTATGGCTACACCTTC.

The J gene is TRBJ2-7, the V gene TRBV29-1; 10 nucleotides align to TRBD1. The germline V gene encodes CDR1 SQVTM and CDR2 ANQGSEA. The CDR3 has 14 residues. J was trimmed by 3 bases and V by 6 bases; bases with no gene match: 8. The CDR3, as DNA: TGCAGCGTGGTGGGCGGGACAGGGGTCTACGAGCAGTACTTC. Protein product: CSVVGGTGVYEQYF.

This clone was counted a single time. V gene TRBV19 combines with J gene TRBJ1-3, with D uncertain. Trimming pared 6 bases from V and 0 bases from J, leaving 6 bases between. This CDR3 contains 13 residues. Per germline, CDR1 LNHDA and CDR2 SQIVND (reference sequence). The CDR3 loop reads CASRQFSGNTIYF. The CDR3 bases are TGTGCCAGTAGACAGTTCTCTGGAAACACCATATATTTT.

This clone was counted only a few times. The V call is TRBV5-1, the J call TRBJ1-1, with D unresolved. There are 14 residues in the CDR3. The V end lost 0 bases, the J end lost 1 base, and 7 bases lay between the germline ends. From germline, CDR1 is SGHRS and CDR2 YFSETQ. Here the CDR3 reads CASSLVGENTEAFF. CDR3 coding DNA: TGCGCCAGCAGCTTGGTGGGAGAGAACACTGAAGCTTTCTTT.

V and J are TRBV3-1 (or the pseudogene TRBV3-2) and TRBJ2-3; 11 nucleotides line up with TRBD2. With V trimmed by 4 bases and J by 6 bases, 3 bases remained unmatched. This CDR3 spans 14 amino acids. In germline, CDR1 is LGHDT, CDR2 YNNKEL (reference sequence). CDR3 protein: CASSPSGRPDTQYF. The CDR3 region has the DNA TGTGCCAGCAGCCCTAGCGGGAGGCCCGATACGCAGTATTTT.

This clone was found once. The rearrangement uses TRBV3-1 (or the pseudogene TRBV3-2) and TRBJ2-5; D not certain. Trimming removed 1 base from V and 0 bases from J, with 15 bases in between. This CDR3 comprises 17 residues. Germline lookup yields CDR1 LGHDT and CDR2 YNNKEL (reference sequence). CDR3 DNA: TGTGCCAGCAGCCAAGTATTAGAACTTACGTACCAAGAGACCCAGTACTTC. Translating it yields CASSQVLELTYQETQYF.

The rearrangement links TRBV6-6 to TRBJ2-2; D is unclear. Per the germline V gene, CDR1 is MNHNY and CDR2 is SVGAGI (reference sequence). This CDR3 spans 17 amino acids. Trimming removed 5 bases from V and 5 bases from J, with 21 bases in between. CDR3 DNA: TGTGCCAGCAGTCGCAGTCCCAGCGCCAAAAGGACCGGGGAGCTGTTTTTT. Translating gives CASSRSPSAKRTGELFF.

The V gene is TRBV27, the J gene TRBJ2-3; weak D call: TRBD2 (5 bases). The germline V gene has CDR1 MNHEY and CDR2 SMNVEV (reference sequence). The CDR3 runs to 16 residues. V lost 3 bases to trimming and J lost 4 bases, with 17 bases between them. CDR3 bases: TGTGCCAGCAGTTTTGCCACAATTACCGGGGCAGATACGCAGTATTTT. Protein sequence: CASSFATITGADTQYF.

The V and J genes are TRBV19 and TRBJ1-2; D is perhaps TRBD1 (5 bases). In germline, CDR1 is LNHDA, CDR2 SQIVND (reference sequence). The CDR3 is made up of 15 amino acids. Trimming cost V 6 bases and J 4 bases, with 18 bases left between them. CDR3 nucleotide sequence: TGTGCCAGTAGATCGGCGGCAGGGTCATCCTATGGCTACACCTTC. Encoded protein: CASRSAAGSSYGYTF.

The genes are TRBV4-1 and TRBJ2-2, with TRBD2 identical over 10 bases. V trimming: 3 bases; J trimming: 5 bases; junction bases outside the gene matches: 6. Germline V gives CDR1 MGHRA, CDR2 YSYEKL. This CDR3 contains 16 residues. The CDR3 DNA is TGCGCCAGCAGCCAGCTAGCGGGAGAAGGGACCGGGGAGCTGTTTTTT. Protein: CASSQLAGEGTGELFF.

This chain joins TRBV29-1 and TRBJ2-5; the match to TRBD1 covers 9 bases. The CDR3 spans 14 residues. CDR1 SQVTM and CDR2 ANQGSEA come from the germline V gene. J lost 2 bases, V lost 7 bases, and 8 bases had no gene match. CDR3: CSGTGGAGQETQYF. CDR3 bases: TGCAGCGGTACAGGGGGCGCGGGTCAAGAGACCCAGTACTTC.

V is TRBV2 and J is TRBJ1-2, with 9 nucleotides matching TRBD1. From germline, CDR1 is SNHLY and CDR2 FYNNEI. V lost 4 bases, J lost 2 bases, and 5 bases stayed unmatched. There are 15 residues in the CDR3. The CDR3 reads CASSAPGQGNYGYTF. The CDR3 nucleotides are TGTGCCAGCAGTGCCCCGGGACAGGGAAACTATGGCTACACCTTC.

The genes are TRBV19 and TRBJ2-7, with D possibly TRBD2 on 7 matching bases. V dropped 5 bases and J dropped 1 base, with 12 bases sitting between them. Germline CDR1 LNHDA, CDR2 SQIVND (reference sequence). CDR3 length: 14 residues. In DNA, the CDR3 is TGTGCCAGTAGTCCCCGGGGGGCTTCCTACGAGCAGTACTTC. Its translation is CASSPRGASYEQYF.

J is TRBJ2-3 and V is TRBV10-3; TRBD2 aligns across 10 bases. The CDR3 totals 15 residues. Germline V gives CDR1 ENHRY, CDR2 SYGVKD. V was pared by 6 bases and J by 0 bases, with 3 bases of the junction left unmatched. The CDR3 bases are TGTGCCATCAGGACTAGCGGGTCTAGCACAGATACGCAGTATTTT. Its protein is CAIRTSGSSTDTQYF.

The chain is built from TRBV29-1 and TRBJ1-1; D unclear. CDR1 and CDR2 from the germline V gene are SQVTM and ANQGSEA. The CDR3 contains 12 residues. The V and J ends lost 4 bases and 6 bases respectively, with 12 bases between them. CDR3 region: CSVASLWPEAFF. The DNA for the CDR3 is TGCAGCGTTGCGTCCTTGTGGCCTGAAGCTTTCTTT.

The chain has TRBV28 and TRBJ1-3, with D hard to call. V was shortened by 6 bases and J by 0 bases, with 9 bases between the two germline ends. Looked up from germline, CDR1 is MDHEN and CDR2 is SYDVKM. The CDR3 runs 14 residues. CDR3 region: CASRMTPSGNTIYF. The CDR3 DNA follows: TGTGCCAGCAGAATGACTCCCTCTGGAAACACCATATATTTT.

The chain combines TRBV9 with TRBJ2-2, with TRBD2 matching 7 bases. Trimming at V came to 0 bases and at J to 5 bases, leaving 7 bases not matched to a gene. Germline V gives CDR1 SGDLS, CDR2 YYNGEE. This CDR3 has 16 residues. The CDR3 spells CASSVDGGRLTGELFF. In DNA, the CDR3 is TGTGCCAGCAGCGTAGATGGCGGGAGATTAACCGGGGAGCTGTTTTTT.